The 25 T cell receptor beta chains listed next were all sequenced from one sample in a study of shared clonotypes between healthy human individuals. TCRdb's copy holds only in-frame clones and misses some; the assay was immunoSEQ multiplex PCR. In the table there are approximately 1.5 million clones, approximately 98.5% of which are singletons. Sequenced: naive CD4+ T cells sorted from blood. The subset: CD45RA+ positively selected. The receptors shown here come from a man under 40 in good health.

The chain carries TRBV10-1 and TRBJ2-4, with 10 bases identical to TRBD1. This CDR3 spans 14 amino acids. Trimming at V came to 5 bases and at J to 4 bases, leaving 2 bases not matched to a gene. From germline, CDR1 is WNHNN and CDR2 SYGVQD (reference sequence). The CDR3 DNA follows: TGCGCCAGCAGTACGGGACAGGGGAAAAACATTCAGTACTTC. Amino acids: CASSTGQGKNIQYF.

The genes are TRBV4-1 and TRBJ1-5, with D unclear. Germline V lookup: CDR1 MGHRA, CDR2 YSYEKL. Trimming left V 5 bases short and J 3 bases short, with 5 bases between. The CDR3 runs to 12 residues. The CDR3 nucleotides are TGCGCCAGCAGCACGGACAATCAGCCCCAGCATTTT. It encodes CASSTDNQPQHF.

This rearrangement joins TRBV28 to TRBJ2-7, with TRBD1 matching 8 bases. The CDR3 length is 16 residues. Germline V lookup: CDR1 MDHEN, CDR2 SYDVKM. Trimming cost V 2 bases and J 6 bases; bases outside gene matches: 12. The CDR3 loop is CASSLPHQGASAEQYF. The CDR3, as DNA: TGTGCCAGCAGTTTACCCCACCAGGGGGCATCCGCCGAGCAGTACTTC. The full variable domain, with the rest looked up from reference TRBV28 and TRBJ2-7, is DVKVTQSSRYLVKRTGEKVFLECVQDMDHENMFWYRQDPGLGLRLIYFSYDVKMKEKGDIPEGYSVSREKKERFSLILESASTNQTSMYLCASSLPHQGASAEQYFGPGTRLTVT.

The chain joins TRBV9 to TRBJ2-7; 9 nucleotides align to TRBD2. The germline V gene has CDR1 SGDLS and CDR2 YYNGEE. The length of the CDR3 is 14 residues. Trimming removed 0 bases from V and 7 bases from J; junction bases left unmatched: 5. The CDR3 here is CASSVGSGRWEQYF. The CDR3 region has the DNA TGTGCCAGCAGCGTAGGTAGCGGGAGATGGGAGCAGTACTTC. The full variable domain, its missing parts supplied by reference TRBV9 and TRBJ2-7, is DSGVTQTPKHLITATGQRVTLRCSPRSGDLSVYWYQQSLDQGLQFLIQYYNGEERAKGNILERFSAQQFPDLHSELNLSSLELGDSALYFCASSVGSGRWEQYFGPGTRLTVT.

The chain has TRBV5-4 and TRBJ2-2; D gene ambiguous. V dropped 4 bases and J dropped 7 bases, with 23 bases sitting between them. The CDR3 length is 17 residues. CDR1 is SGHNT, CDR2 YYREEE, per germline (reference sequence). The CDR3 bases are TGTGCCAGCAGCCACGTAAGCAGGCTGTCAAAGGACGGGGAGCTGTTTTTT. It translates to CASSHVSRLSKDGELFF.

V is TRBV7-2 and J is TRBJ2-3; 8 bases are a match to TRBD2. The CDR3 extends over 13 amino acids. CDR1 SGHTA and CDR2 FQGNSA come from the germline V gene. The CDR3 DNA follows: TGTGCTTTGGGGCGGGAGGAGTCAGATACGCAGTATTTT. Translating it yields CALGREESDTQYF.

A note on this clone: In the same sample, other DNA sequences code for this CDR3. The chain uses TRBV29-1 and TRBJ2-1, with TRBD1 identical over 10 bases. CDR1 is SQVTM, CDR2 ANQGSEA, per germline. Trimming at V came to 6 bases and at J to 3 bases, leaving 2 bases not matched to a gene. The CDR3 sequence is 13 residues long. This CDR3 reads CSVDRGLYNEQFF. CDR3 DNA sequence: TGCAGCGTCGACAGGGGGCTCTACAATGAGCAGTTCTTC.

CDR3 residues: CASRISGLQTDTQYF. The CDR3 DNA follows: TGTGCCAGCAGGATTTCAGGGCTTCAGACAGATACGCAGTATTTT. The chain uses TRBV6-5 and TRBJ2-3; tentative D call: TRBD1 (5 bases). This CDR3 has 15 residues. The V gene lost 6 bases and the J gene lost 3 bases, with 16 bases spanning the gap. Germline V gives CDR1 MNHEY, CDR2 SVGAGI.

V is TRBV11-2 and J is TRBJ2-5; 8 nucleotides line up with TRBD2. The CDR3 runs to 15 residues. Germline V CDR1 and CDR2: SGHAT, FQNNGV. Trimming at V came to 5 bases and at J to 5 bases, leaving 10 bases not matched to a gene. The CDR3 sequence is CASSPYRTSRETQYF. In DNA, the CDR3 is TGTGCCAGCAGCCCCTATCGGACTAGCCGTGAGACCCAGTACTTC.

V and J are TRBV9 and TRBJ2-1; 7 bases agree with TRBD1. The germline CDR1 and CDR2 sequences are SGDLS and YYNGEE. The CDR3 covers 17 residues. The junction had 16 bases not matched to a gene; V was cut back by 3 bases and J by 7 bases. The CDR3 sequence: CASSAVPQGSRGNEQFF. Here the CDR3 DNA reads TGTGCCAGCAGCGCCGTTCCACAGGGGTCCCGGGGAAATGAGCAGTTCTTC.

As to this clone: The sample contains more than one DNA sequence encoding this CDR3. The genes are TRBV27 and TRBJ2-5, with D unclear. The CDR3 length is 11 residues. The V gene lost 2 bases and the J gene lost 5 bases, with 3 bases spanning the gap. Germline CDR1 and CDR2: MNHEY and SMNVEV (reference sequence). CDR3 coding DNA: TGTGCCAGCAGTTTAAGGGAGACCCAGTACTTC. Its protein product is CASSLRETQYF.

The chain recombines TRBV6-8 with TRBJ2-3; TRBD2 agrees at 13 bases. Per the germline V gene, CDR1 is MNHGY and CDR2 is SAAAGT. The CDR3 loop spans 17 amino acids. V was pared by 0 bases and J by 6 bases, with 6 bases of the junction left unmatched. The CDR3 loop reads CASSYSGTSGVGDTQYF. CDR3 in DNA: TGTGCCAGCAGTTACTCGGGGACTAGCGGGGTTGGGGATACGCAGTATTTT.

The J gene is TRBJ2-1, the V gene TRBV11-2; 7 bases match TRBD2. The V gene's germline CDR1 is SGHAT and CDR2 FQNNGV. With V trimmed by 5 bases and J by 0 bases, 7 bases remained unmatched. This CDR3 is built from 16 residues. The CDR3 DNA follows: TGTGCCAGCAGCCCATTAGGCGGGAGCTCCTACAATGAGCAGTTCTTC. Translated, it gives CASSPLGGSSYNEQFF.

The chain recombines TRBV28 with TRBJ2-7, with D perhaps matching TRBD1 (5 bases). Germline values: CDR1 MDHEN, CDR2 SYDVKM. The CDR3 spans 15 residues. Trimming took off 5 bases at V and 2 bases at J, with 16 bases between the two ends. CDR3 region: CASSPGAVVTYEQYF. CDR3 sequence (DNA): TGTGCCAGCAGTCCTGGGGCAGTTGTTACCTACGAGCAGTACTTC.

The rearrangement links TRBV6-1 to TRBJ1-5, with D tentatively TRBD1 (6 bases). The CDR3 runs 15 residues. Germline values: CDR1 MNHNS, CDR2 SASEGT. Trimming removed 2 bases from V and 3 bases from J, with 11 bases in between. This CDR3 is CASSEIGGLNQPQHF. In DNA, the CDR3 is TGTGCCAGCAGTGAAATAGGGGGTCTCAATCAGCCCCAGCATTTT.

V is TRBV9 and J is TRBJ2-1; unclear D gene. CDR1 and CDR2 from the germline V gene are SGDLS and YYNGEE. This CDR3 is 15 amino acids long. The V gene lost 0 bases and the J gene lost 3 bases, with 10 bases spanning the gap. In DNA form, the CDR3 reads TGTGCCAGCAGCGTAGAGGGTCTTTTCTACAATGAGCAGTTCTTC. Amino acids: CASSVEGLFYNEQFF.

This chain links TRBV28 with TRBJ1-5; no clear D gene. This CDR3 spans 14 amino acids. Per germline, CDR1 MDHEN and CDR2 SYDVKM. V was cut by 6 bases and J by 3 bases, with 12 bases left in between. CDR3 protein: CASSHRTNNQPQHF. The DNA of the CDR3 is TGTGCCAGCAGCCACAGAACTAACAATCAGCCCCAGCATTTT.

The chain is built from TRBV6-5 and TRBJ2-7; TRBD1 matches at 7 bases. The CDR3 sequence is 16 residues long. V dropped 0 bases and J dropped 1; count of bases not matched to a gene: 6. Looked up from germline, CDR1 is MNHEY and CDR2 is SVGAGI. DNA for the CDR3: TGTGCCAGCAGTTACTCGAGAGGGGGCGGTTCCTACGAGCAGTACTTC. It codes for CASSYSRGGGSYEQYF.

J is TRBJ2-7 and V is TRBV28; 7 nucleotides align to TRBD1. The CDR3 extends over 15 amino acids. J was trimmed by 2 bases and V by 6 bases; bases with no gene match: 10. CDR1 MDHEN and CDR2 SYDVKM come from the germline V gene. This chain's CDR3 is CASRPPIGTAYEQYF. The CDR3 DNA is TGTGCCAGCAGACCCCCGATCGGGACAGCCTACGAGCAGTACTTC.

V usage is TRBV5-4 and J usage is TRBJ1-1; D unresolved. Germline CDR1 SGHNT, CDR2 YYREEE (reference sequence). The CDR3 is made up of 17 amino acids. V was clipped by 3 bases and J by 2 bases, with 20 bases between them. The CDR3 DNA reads TGTGCCAGCAGCTCGCCGGCCGGGCCATTGGGAAACACTGAAGCTTTCTTT. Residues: CASSSPAGPLGNTEAFF.

In nucleotides, the CDR3 is TGTGCCAGCAATAGACAGGAAGCCTACGAGCAGTACTTC. Translated: CASNRQEAYEQYF. The V call is TRBV2, the J call TRBJ2-7, with D maybe TRBD1 (6 bases). The CDR3 has 13 residues. Trimming pared 7 bases from V and 2 bases from J, leaving 12 bases between. CDR1 and CDR2 from the germline V gene are SNHLY and FYNNEI.

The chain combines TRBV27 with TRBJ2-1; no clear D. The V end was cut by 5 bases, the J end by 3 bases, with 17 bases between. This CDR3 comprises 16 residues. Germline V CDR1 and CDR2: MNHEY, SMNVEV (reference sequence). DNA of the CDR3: TGTGCCAGCAGTCCCTACTGGCGTCCGGACTACAATGAGCAGTTCTTC. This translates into CASSPYWRPDYNEQFF.

For the CDR3, the DNA is TGCGCCAGCAGTGTAAGTTTTCTGAACACTGAAGCTTTCTTT. Protein sequence: CASSVSFLNTEAFF. The chain carries TRBV10-2 and TRBJ1-1, with D hard to call. Germline CDR1 is WSHSY and CDR2 is SAAADI. The V end was cut by 4 bases, the J end by 0 bases, with 9 bases between. The length of the CDR3 is 14 residues.

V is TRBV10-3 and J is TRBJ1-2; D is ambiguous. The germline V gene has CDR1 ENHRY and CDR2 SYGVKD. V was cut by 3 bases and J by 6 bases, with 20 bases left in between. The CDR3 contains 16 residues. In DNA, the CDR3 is TGTGCCATCAGTGAAAGGGAGCGAGCAGGTCTGGATGGCTACACCTTC. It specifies CAISERERAGLDGYTF.

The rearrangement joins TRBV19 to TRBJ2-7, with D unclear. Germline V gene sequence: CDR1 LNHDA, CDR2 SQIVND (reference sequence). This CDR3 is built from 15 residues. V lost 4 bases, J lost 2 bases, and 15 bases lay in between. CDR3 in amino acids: CASSSAVGYTYEQYF. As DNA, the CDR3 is TGTGCCAGTAGTAGCGCGGTGGGCTACACCTACGAGCAGTACTTC.